The following is a T cell receptor beta chain sequence with its context. The method was immunoSEQ multiplex PCR; TCRdb's version includes in-frame clones alone and lacks a portion of them. The sample holds 100,000 or so clones, roughly 87% seen once. The data derive from a study of blood T cell repertoires in COVID-19. For the study at large: There were acute and convalescent COVID-19 samples, and they came from the United States, Italy and Spain.

The sequence was obtained from a man between 45 and 60 years old with active COVID-19. The sequencing input was peripheral blood.

The CDR3 is CASSLMGTHYEQYF. The CDR3 DNA sequence: TGTGCCAGCAGCTTAATGGGGACACATTACGAGCAGTACTTC. The chain employs TRBV7-3 and TRBJ2-7, with a weak D call TRBD1 (6 bases). Looked up from germline, CDR1 is SGHTA and CDR2 is FQGTGA. The CDR3 is 14 amino acids. Trimming removed 1 base at V and 4 bases at J, with 11 bases between.